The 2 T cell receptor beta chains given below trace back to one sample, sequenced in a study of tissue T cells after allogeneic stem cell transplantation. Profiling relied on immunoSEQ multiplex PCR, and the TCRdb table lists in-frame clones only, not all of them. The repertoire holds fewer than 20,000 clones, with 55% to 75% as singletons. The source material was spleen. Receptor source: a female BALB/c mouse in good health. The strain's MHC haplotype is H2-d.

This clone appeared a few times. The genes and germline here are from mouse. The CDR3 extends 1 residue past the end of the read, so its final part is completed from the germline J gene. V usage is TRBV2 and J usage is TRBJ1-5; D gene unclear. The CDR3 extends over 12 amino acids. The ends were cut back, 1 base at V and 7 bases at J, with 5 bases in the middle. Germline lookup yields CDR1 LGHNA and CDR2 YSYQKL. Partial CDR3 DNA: TGTGCCAGCAGCCAAGGACATCAGGCTCCGCTT. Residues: CASSQGHQAPL. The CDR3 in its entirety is CASSQGHQAPLF.

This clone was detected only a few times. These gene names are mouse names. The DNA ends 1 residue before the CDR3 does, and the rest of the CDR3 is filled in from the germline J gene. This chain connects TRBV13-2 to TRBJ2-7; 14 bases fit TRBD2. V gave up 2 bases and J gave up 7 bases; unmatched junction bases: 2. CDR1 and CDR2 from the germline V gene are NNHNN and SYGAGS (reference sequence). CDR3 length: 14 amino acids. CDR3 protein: CASGEGLGGLEQYF. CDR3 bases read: TGTGCCAGCGGTGAGGGACTGGGGGGGCTGGAACAGTAC.